One sample yielded the 8 T cell receptor beta chains listed below, sequenced in a study of CD8+ T cells in alopecia areata. Extraction and reverse transcription of RNA yielded cDNA as the sequencing template. Sequencing was performed with immunoSEQ multiplex PCR; in TCRdb, only in-frame clones are kept and a portion is missing. This sample has 75,000 to 100,000 clones, with 70% to 85% found just once. Described treatment: oral pan-JAK inhibitor, 5-10 mg twice daily. The specimen was CD8+ T cells sorted from blood, collected between weeks 43 and 45, from a patient treated with tofacitinib. These receptors came from a human donor with alopecia areata.

The chain recombines TRBV7-9 with TRBJ2-6; D is unresolved. V dropped 5 bases and J dropped 4 bases, with 3 bases sitting between them. The germline gives CDR1 SEHNR, CDR2 FQNEAQ (reference sequence). The CDR3 consists of 12 residues. The CDR3 DNA follows: TGTGCCAGCAGCGTCGGGGCCAACGTCCTGACTTTC. This translates into CASSVGANVLTF.

As to this clone: This sample includes further DNA sequences coding for the same CDR3. The rearrangement links TRBV4-3 to TRBJ1-2; D possibly corresponds to TRBD1 (6 bases). The CDR3 is 13 residues long. The germline gives CDR1 LGHNA, CDR2 YSLEER. Trimming stripped 0 bases from V and 4 bases from J, with 6 bases between. The CDR3 sequence: CASSQDRGYGYTF. CDR3 bases: TGCGCCAGCAGCCAAGACAGGGGCTATGGCTACACCTTC.

The J gene is TRBJ2-4, the V gene TRBV9; D perhaps matches TRBD1 (6 bases). Trimming stripped 0 bases from V and 8 bases from J, with 9 bases between. In germline, CDR1 is SGDLS, CDR2 YYNGEE. The CDR3 extends over 13 amino acids. The chain's CDR3 is CASSVGEGDIQYF. The DNA for the CDR3 is TGTGCCAGCAGCGTAGGTGAGGGGGACATTCAGTACTTC.

The V and J genes are TRBV15 and TRBJ2-5, with D possibly being TRBD1 or TRBD2 (5 bases each). V lost 5 bases, J lost 5 bases, and 21 bases lay in between. The CDR3 sequence is 16 residues long. Germline V gene data show CDR1 as LNHNV and CDR2 as YYDKDF (reference sequence). For the CDR3, the DNA is TGTGCCACCAGCGCCCCCGGGACCCCACCAAGGGAGACCCAGTACTTC. Translating it yields CATSAPGTPPRETQYF.

This clone was observed a single time. This chain joins TRBV4-1 and TRBJ1-1, with 7 bases aligning to TRBD1. The length of the CDR3 is 15 residues. J gave up 1 base and V 5 bases, and 7 bases lay outside the gene matches. Germline V gives CDR1 MGHRA, CDR2 YSYEKL. As DNA, the CDR3 is TGCGCCAGCAGCGAGACAGGGACTGAGAACACTGAAGCTTTCTTT. Amino acid sequence: CASSETGTENTEAFF.

The chain joins TRBV6-5 to TRBJ2-2, with 8 positions matching TRBD1. With V trimmed by 2 bases and J by 6 bases, 8 bases remained unmatched. CDR3 length: 16 amino acids. Germline V CDR1 and CDR2: MNHEY, SVGAGI. The CDR3 region is CASSYPGIQGAGELFF. DNA for the CDR3: TGTGCCAGCAGTTACCCGGGTATACAGGGGGCCGGGGAGCTGTTTTTT.

The rearrangement links TRBV7-9 to TRBJ2-3; 8 nucleotides agree with TRBD2. Germline V gene sequence: CDR1 SEHNR, CDR2 FQNEAQ (reference sequence). Losses at the gene ends were 6 bases for V and 0 bases for J; bases not matched to a gene: 11. The CDR3 length is 17 residues. Written as DNA, the CDR3 is TGTGCCAGCAGTCCCACGGGGGGGCCAATTAGCACAGATACGCAGTATTTT. Translating it yields CASSPTGGPISTDTQYF.

The chain recombines TRBV4-1 with TRBJ2-7; tentatively, D is TRBD1 or TRBD2 (5 bases each). V was shortened by 0 bases and J by 2 bases, with 14 bases between the two germline ends. The CDR3 sequence is 16 residues long. The germline CDR1 and CDR2 sequences are MGHRA and YSYEKL. The CDR3 spells CASSQEFHGGPYEQYF. The DNA of the CDR3 is TGCGCCAGCAGCCAAGAGTTTCATGGGGGACCCTACGAGCAGTACTTC.